Here is one T cell receptor (beta chain) with its context. Its antigen is still unknown. One base away there is no much larger clone; base qualities are not given. Patients with a history of autoimmune disease or receiving systemic immunosuppression were excluded from the trial. Peripheral blood for TCR sequencing was drawn from every dose cohort at baseline, at cycle 4 day 1 and at cycle 7 day 1. The samples were drawn from a first-in-human, open-label, multicenter phase I dose-escalation trial of ivuxolimab. Adults with locally advanced or metastatic melanoma, renal cell, hepatocellular, or head and neck squamous cell carcinoma were enrolled in the trial. CD4+ and CD8+ T cells were sorted separately from peripheral blood before TCR sequencing. Per the germline V gene (reference sequence), LNHDA is the CDR1 and SQIVND is the CDR2. For this chain, trimming is 4 bases at the V end and 3 bases at the J end, and the number of junction bases without a gene match is 3. The CDR3 runs 13 amino acids, cysteine and phenylalanine included. Only the CDR3 portion is preserved as DNA: 39 bases, with reading frame beginning at the first base.

The sample belongs to a study of OX40 agonist ivuxolimab in advanced cancers. Broadly, across the study: Ivuxolimab was a fully human IgG2 agonistic monoclonal antibody targeting the costimulatory receptor OX40 (CD134). Prior anti-PD-1, anti-PD-L1 or anti-CTLA-4 therapy was permitted, and 40% of dose-escalation patients had received checkpoint inhibitors. The dose-escalation cohort was about 86% male with a mean age of approximately 60 years, ranging from roughly 23 to 90. Partial responses occurred in three dose-escalation patients: two with cutaneous melanoma and one with hepatocellular carcinoma. Peripheral TCRbeta sequencing aimed to test whether ivuxolimab altered TCR sequence diversity and caused clonal T-cell expansion. Intravenous ivuxolimab was administered to patients every 2 weeks at six dose levels: 0.01, 0.1, 0.3, 1.5, 3 and 10 mg/kg. Of the approximately 54 dose-escalation patients, hepatocellular carcinoma was present in roughly 19, melanoma in around 15, renal cell carcinoma in 9 and head and neck cancer in 9. The paper describes the monotherapy dose-escalation part (N ≈ 52 patients) of the phase I trial of ivuxolimab.

The paper's findings and limits, for the study overall: Low levels of normalized T-cell clonal expansion were also seen in some patients who did not respond. In the 0.1-3.0 mg/kg groups, partial responders were among the patients with the lowest normalized peripheral clonal expansion, particularly in CD8+ T cells. After ivuxolimab, CD8+ T cells had more expanded clones than CD4+ T cells on average. The antigen specificity of the clonally expanded peripheral T cells was not determined. At doses of 0.1 to 3.0 mg/kg, clonal expansion of both CD4+ and CD8+ T cells in blood was seen between baseline and week 6.

To sequence the TCRbeta CDR3 region, genomic DNA was isolated from the sorted cells. TCRbeta CDR3 regions were sequenced using the immunoSEQ Assay. TCRdb mirrors the immuneACCESS table, restricted to in-frame sequences. Some clones are absent from its copies; in checked studies, under half trace to an unresolved V gene, and the reason for the others is unknown. The sample table lists some 50,000 clones, 75% to 90% of them with a count of one. The top ten constitute roughly 15% of the sample. The clonotype originates from an adult with an advanced solid tumor such as melanoma, head and neck, liver or kidney cancer. Sequenced material: CD4+ or CD8+ T cells sorted from blood, taken in a trial of the OX40 agonist ivuxolimab. The sequence joins TRBV19 to TRBJ2-7; 7 junctional bases match TRBD1. DNA sequence: TGTGCCAGTAGTAGGACAGGAGGCTACGAGCAGTACTTC. This is translated as CASSRTGGYEQYF.